One sample yielded the 18 T cell receptor beta chains listed below, sequenced in a study of blood T cell repertoires in COVID-19. Clones were read by immunoSEQ multiplex PCR, and TCRdb kept only the in-frame ones, dropping some. The sample yields 200,000 to 250,000 clones, approximately 90% seen once. The sample consisted of PBMCs or T cells enriched from blood (not recorded which). The receptor set was obtained from a woman in her twenties or thirties who had recovered from COVID-19.

The chain couples TRBV7-6 to TRBJ1-6; a weak D match, TRBD1 (5 bases). The CDR3 is made up of 16 amino acids. Trimming stripped 2 bases from V and 0 bases from J, with 8 bases between. Germline CDR1 SGHVS, CDR2 FNYEAQ. CDR3 sequence: CASSLLDSSYNSPLHF. The DNA for the CDR3 is TGTGCCAGCAGCTTATTAGACAGCTCCTATAATTCACCCCTCCACTTT.

The rearrangement uses TRBV3-1 (or the pseudogene TRBV3-2) and TRBJ2-1; 9 positions agree with TRBD2. Germline-derived CDR1 and CDR2 are LGHDT and YNNKEL (reference sequence). V lost 7 bases and J lost 2; bases outside the gene matches: 6. This CDR3 comprises 15 residues. In DNA form, the CDR3 reads TGTGCCAGCAACGGCGGGGGGGCCGCCTACAATGAGCAGTTCTTC. Its translation is CASNGGGAAYNEQFF.

The V gene is TRBV28, the J gene TRBJ1-5; 9 nucleotides align to TRBD1. The CDR3 sequence is 14 residues long. Trimming took 11 bases from V and 8 from J; bases not matched to a gene: 13. Germline V gene sequence: CDR1 MDHEN, CDR2 SYDVKM. The CDR3 DNA reads TGTGCCGGAAAACAGGGGGCCGCCGACAAGCCCCAGCATTTT. Translation: CAGKQGAADKPQHF.

The chain has TRBV9 and TRBJ2-2; D is undetermined. This CDR3 has 15 residues. V lost 4 bases and J 7 bases, leaving 17 bases between the germline ends. The germline V gene encodes CDR1 SGDLS and CDR2 YYNGEE. DNA for the CDR3: TGTGCCAGCAGCCTACTGCCAGGCGAAAACGGGGAGCTGTTTTTT. Protein sequence: CASSLLPGENGELFF.

This clone was found a few times. V is TRBV4-3 and J is TRBJ1-2; 7 bases line up with TRBD1. The CDR3 has 16 residues. J was trimmed by 7 bases and V by 1 base; bases with no gene match: 12. Germline V gene data show CDR1 as LGHNA and CDR2 as YSLEER. Written as DNA, the CDR3 is TGCGCCAGCAGCCAAGTAATAAGGGGGCCTTTTTCTGGCTACACCTTC. Amino acids: CASSQVIRGPFSGYTF.

The chain combines TRBV25-1 with TRBJ1-6; 8 nucleotides align to TRBD1. The CDR3 is 18 amino acids. CDR1 and CDR2 (germline): MGHDK, SYGVNS. J was trimmed by 0 bases and V by 0 bases; bases with no gene match: 4. This CDR3 is CASSEYGQGLSYNSPLHF. The CDR3 region has the DNA TGTGCCAGCAGTGAATACGGACAGGGCCTCTCCTATAATTCACCCCTCCACTTT.

This clone turned up a few times. This sequence joins TRBV7-2 and TRBJ1-1; the D is unclear. V was trimmed by 2 bases and J by 6 bases, leaving 22 bases between them. This CDR3 spans 17 amino acids. CDR1 and CDR2 from the germline V gene are SGHTA and FQGNSA. CDR3 bases: TGTGCCAGCAGCTTAACCCCAACAACCTCCGGACTCTCTGAAGCTTTCTTT. Translating it yields CASSLTPTTSGLSEAFF.

The rearrangement joins TRBV28 to TRBJ1-2, with D possibly being TRBD1 (6 bases). Germline lookup yields CDR1 MDHEN and CDR2 SYDVKM. The CDR3 runs to 14 residues. V was clipped by 8 bases and J by 4 bases, with 17 bases between them. CDR3: CASGRAGESYGYTF. CDR3 nucleotide sequence: TGTGCCAGCGGGCGGGCAGGGGAATCCTATGGCTACACCTTC.

This chain connects TRBV7-9 to TRBJ2-1; the D gene is possibly TRBD2 (6 bases). This CDR3 spans 12 amino acids. The V gene lost 5 bases and the J gene lost 9 bases, with 11 bases spanning the gap. In germline, CDR1 is SEHNR, CDR2 FQNEAQ (reference sequence). DNA of the CDR3: TGTGCCAGCAGCCCTGGGACTTTTGAGCAGTTCTTC. Protein: CASSPGTFEQFF.

The gene calls are TRBV3-1 (or the pseudogene TRBV3-2) and TRBJ1-1; 7 bases align to TRBD1. The V segment lost 4 bases and the J segment 5 bases; nucleotides outside the gene matches: 4. Per the germline V gene, CDR1 is LGHDT and CDR2 is YNNKEL (reference sequence). This CDR3 region has 13 residues. CDR3 region: CASSPGGRTEAFF. The DNA for the CDR3 is TGTGCCAGCAGCCCAGGGGGACGGACTGAAGCTTTCTTT.

This rearrangement joins TRBV5-1 to TRBJ1-2; 7 nucleotides agree with TRBD1. The CDR3 runs 13 residues. The germline gives CDR1 SGHRS, CDR2 YFSETQ. The V gene end was trimmed by 0 bases and the J gene end by 6 bases; junction bases not matched to a gene: 2. CDR3 region: CASSLVGGDGYTF. The CDR3 DNA sequence: TGCGCCAGCAGCTTGGTAGGGGGCGATGGCTACACCTTC.

The rearrangement joins TRBV18 to TRBJ1-6; TRBD1 matches 9 bases. The CDR3 loop spans 15 amino acids. Trimming at V came to 4 bases and at J to 8 bases, leaving 6 bases not matched to a gene. Per the germline V gene, CDR1 is KGHSH and CDR2 is LQKENI. The CDR3 spells CASSRPGQGYSPLHF. CDR3 nucleotide sequence: TGTGCCAGCTCACGGCCGGGACAGGGCTATTCACCCCTCCACTTT.

The chain has TRBV4-2 and TRBJ1-3; D unresolved. Trimming cost V 0 bases and J 0 bases, with 12 bases left between them. Germline V CDR1 and CDR2: LGHNA, YNFKEQ. CDR3 length equals 17 residues. Written as DNA, the CDR3 is TGTGCCAGCAGCCAAGATATTCCGGTTGGCTCTGGAAACACCATATATTTT. It specifies CASSQDIPVGSGNTIYF.

This chain connects TRBV29-1 to TRBJ1-2; TRBD1 matches 9 bases. The V segment lost 5 bases and the J segment 4 bases; nucleotides outside the gene matches: 11. The CDR3 contains 15 residues. Germline CDR1 reads SQVTM; CDR2 reads ANQGSEA. As DNA, the CDR3 is TGCAGCGTTAGGACACAGGGGGCAGGGAGCTATGGCTACACCTTC. Translating it yields CSVRTQGAGSYGYTF.

The chain uses TRBV7-8 and TRBJ1-1; D not certain. The length of the CDR3 is 11 residues. CDR1 and CDR2 (germline): SGHVS, FQNEAQ. Trimming shortened V by 2 bases and J by 7 bases, and 5 bases separated the two germline ends. The DNA of the CDR3 is TGTGCCAGCAGCTTAACTTATGAAGCTTTCTTT. This encodes CASSLTYEAFF.

The gene calls are TRBV5-4 and TRBJ2-2, with 12 nucleotides matching TRBD2. The CDR3 totals 16 residues. The V gene's germline CDR1 is SGHNT and CDR2 YYREEE (reference sequence). Trimming took 0 bases from V and 4 from J; bases not matched to a gene: 1. The DNA for the CDR3 is TGTGCCAGCAGCTTGGCACTAGCGGGGGGCACCGGGGAGCTGTTTTTT. It codes for CASSLALAGGTGELFF. The whole variable domain, remainder taken from reference TRBV5-4 and TRBJ2-2, is ETGVTQSPTHLIKTRGQQVTLRCSSQSGHNTVSWYQQALGQGPQFIFQYYREEENGRGNFPPRFSGLQFPNYSSELNVNALELDDSALYLCASSLALAGGTGELFFGEGSRLTVL.

The chain combines TRBV9 with TRBJ1-2, with D possibly being TRBD1 (5 bases). The CDR3 runs 14 residues. Trimming removed 4 bases at V and 1 base at J, with 11 bases between. Germline values: CDR1 SGDLS, CDR2 YYNGEE. CDR3 coding DNA: TGTGCCAGCAGCCACGGGGGGAATAACTATGGCTACACCTTC. Translating it yields CASSHGGNNYGYTF.

The chain links TRBV13 to TRBJ1-6; possibly TRBD1 for D (5 bases). The V gene lost 4 bases and the J gene lost 5 bases, with 12 bases spanning the gap. The CDR3 totals 15 residues. Germline CDR1 PRHDT, CDR2 FYEKMQ (reference sequence). The chain's CDR3 is CASSSGGGDNSPLHF. The CDR3 DNA is TGTGCCAGCAGCTCGGGGGGGGGAGATAATTCACCCCTCCACTTT.